A selection of T cell receptor beta chains follows, all from one sample in a study of T-cell memory formation after mild COVID-19. MiXCR, run by TCRdb on the 5' RACE reads, gives a single entry per CDR3 protein. In the table there are around 470,000 distinct CDR3 sequences, over 15% of which are singletons. Material for sequencing was PBMCs or a T cell subset sorted from them (not recorded which). The receptors originated from an adult woman who had mild COVID-19 (a few samples of this study predate the infection). Cell type and time point are not known. The CDR3 runs from the conserved cysteine through the conserved F or W. D genes are given only for firm matches. Size is omitted from some rows. Given values are once, few, many or a class for expanded clones.

D: TRBD1
size: few
V: TRBV2
J: TRBJ1-1
CDR3: CASRVDRARNTEAFF
DNA: TGTGCCAGCAGAGTTGACAGGGCTAGGAACACTGAAGCTTTCTTT

D: TRBD1
size: many
V: TRBV5-1
J: TRBJ2-3
CDR3: CASSLRTGIDTQYF
DNA: TGCGCCAGCAGCTTGAGGACAGGGATAGATACGCAGTATTTT

D: TRBD2
size: few
V: TRBV10-3
J: TRBJ2-1
CDR3: CAISEVRTSGSPTAEQFF
DNA: TGTGCCATCAGTGAAGTCAGGACTAGCGGGAGCCCTACGGCTGAGCAGTTCTTC

D: TRBD2
size: .
V: TRBV29-1
J: TRBJ2-7
CDR3: CSVEVGGIPTYEQYF
DNA: TGCAGCGTTGAAGTGGGGGGGATCCCCACCTACGAGCAGTACTTC

D: .
size: .
V: TRBV7-9
J: TRBJ2-3
CDR3: CASSLQGPDTQYF
DNA: TGTGCCAGCAGCTTACAGGGCCCGGATACGCAGTATTTT

D: .
size: once
V: TRBV18
J: TRBJ1-1
CDR3: CASSPQESNTEAFF
DNA: TGTGCCAGCTCACCACAGGAATCAAACACTGAAGCTTTCTTT

D: TRBD2
size: .
V: TRBV18
J: TRBJ2-7
CDR3: CASSPGRLAGGYEQYF
DNA: TGTGCCAGCTCACCGGGACGACTAGCGGGAGGGTACGAGCAGTACTTC

D: .
size: .
V: TRBV5-1
J: TRBJ2-3
CDR3: CASSLVGRDSTDTQYF
DNA: TGCGCCAGCAGCTTGGTCGGGCGGGACAGCACAGATACGCAGTATTTT

D: .
size: few
V: TRBV5-6
J: TRBJ1-4
CDR3: CASSLLDRDEKLFF
DNA: TGTGCCAGCAGCTTATTGGACAGAGATGAAAAACTGTTTTTT

D: .
size: .
V: TRBV29-1
J: TRBJ1-1
CDR3: CSLGQDMNTEAFF
DNA: TGCAGCCTAGGGCAGGACATGAACACTGAAGCTTTCTTT

D: .
size: .
V: TRBV7-3
J: TRBJ1-1
CDR3: CASSLTGGGALGTEAFF
DNA: TGTGCCAGCAGCTTAACTGGTGGGGGGGCGTTGGGAACTGAAGCTTTCTTT

D: TRBD1
size: few
V: TRBV7-3
J: TRBJ2-3
CDR3: CASSFTGQGGWDTQYF
DNA: TGTGCCAGCAGCTTTACGGGACAGGGTGGTTGGGATACGCAGTATTTT

D: TRBD2
size: .
V: TRBV11-1
J: TRBJ2-1
CDR3: CASSSSRSGGHQVYNEQFF
DNA: TGTGCCAGCAGCTCCTCGAGGAGCGGGGGCCATCAGGTCTACAATGAGCAGTTCTTC

D: .
size: .
V: TRBV3-1
J: TRBJ2-2
CDR3: CASSQEVWELFF
DNA: TGTGCCAGCAGCCAAGAGGTCTGGGAGCTGTTTTTT

D: .
size: .
V: TRBV7-3
J: TRBJ2-7
CDR3: CASSLIGSEAYEQYF
DNA: TGTGCCAGCAGCTTAATTGGGTCGGAGGCCTACGAGCAGTACTTC

D: .
size: few
V: TRBV7-2
J: TRBJ2-7
CDR3: CASSLSQTYEQYF
DNA: TGTGCCAGCAGCTTAAGTCAGACCTACGAGCAGTACTTC

D: .
size: many
V: TRBV4-1
J: TRBJ2-1
CDR3: CASSQDRASRWDEQFF
DNA: TGCGCCAGCAGCCAAGACAGGGCATCAAGGTGGGATGAGCAGTTCTTC

D: TRBD2
size: few
V: TRBV6-2/TRBV6-3
J: TRBJ2-1
CDR3: CASRYLAGEFF
DNA: TGTGCCAGCAGGTATCTAGCGGGGGAGTTCTTC

D: TRBD2
size: .
V: TRBV7-9
J: TRBJ2-7
CDR3: CASSPRSGGGLGYEQYF
DNA: TGTGCCAGCAGCCCACGCTCAGGCGGGGGGCTCGGGTACGAGCAGTACTTC

D: .
size: .
V: TRBV7-9
J: TRBJ2-7
CDR3: CASRGEGWDEQYF
DNA: TGTGCCAGCAGAGGAGAAGGGTGGGACGAGCAGTACTTC

D: .
size: many
V: TRBV7-2
J: TRBJ2-3
CDR3: CASSLGHLNVGGITQYF
DNA: TGTGCCAGCAGCTTAGGGCATTTAAACGTGGGCGGGATAACGCAGTATTTT

D: .
size: .
V: TRBV12-3/TRBV12-4
J: TRBJ2-4
CDR3: CASSYEVGNIQYF
DNA: TGTGCCAGCAGCTACGAGGTGGGGAACATTCAGTACTTC

D: TRBD1
size: .
V: TRBV10-1
J: TRBJ1-5
CDR3: CASSAQGTVQPQHF
DNA: TGCGCCAGCAGTGCCCAGGGGACAGTTCAGCCCCAGCATTTT

D: .
size: few
V: TRBV9
J: TRBJ2-3
CDR3: CASSGELALTDTQYF
DNA: TGTGCCAGCAGCGGTGAACTAGCCCTCACAGATACGCAGTATTTT

D: TRBD1
size: few
V: TRBV29-1
J: TRBJ2-7
CDR3: CSVGDRQSSYEQYF
DNA: TGCAGCGTCGGGGACAGGCAGAGCTCCTACGAGCAGTACTTC

D: TRBD2
size: few
V: TRBV7-8
J: TRBJ2-1
CDR3: CASSYLAGGMGNEQFF
DNA: TGTGCCAGCAGCTACCTTGCGGGAGGAATGGGTAATGAGCAGTTCTTC

D: .
size: few
V: TRBV7-9
J: TRBJ1-2
CDR3: CASSLDKVTDYGYTF
DNA: TGTGCCAGCAGCTTAGACAAGGTGACCGACTATGGCTACACCTTC

D: TRBD1
size: few
V: TRBV20-1
J: TRBJ2-3
CDR3: CSAGRDRQLDTQYF
DNA: TGCAGTGCGGGCCGGGACAGACAATTGGATACGCAGTATTTT

D: TRBD2
size: .
V: TRBV19
J: TRBJ2-1
CDR3: CASSMTLAGGLIF
DNA: TGTGCCAGTAGTATGACCCTAGCGGGAGGCCTCATCTTC

D: .
size: .
V: TRBV24-1
J: TRBJ2-1
CDR3: CATTPGSGDEQFF
DNA: TGTGCCACCACGCCGGGGTCGGGCGATGAGCAGTTCTTC

D: TRBD2
size: .
V: TRBV6-2/TRBV6-3
J: TRBJ2-1
CDR3: CASRSSGGGEQFF
DNA: TGTGCCAGCAGAAGTAGCGGGGGGGGTGAGCAGTTCTTC

D: .
size: .
V: TRBV29-1
J: TRBJ2-2
CDR3: CSVERRGADTGELFF
DNA: TGCAGCGTTGAGAGGAGGGGGGCGGATACCGGGGAGCTGTTTTTT

D: .
size: few
V: TRBV6-5
J: TRBJ1-2
CDR3: CASRPITGAGYTF
DNA: TGTGCCAGCAGACCCATCACCGGGGCTGGCTACACCTTC

D: .
size: .
V: TRBV29-1
J: TRBJ1-4
CDR3: CSVRGGKNEKLFF
DNA: TGCAGCGTTCGGGGAGGGAAGAATGAAAAACTGTTTTTT

D: .
size: few
V: TRBV25-1
J: TRBJ2-7
CDR3: CASSPGPGSEQYF
DNA: TGTGCCAGCAGCCCGGGACCCGGTAGCGAGCAGTACTTC

D: .
size: few
V: TRBV29-1
J: TRBJ2-5
CDR3: CSVDQGGETQYF
DNA: TGCAGCGTTGATCAGGGTGGAGAGACCCAGTACTTC

D: TRBD2
size: .
V: TRBV10-3
J: TRBJ2-1
CDR3: CAISVAGADNEQFF
DNA: TGTGCCATCAGTGTAGCGGGAGCGGACAATGAGCAGTTCTTC

D: .
size: .
V: TRBV29-1
J: TRBJ1-2
CDR3: CSVVSTANYGYTF
DNA: TGCAGCGTCGTTTCGACAGCTAACTATGGCTACACCTTC

D: .
size: few
V: TRBV3-1
J: TRBJ2-7
CDR3: CASHGASSYEQYF
DNA: TGTGCCAGCCATGGGGCCTCCAGCTACGAGCAGTACTTC

D: .
size: .
V: TRBV2
J: TRBJ2-3
CDR3: CASIFGREGDTQYF
DNA: TGTGCCAGCATTTTTGGCCGAGAGGGAGATACGCAGTATTTT

D: TRBD2
size: few
V: TRBV6-5
J: TRBJ2-1
CDR3: CASSTLAGELFEQFF
DNA: TGTGCCAGCAGTACTCTAGCGGGAGAGCTTTTTGAGCAGTTCTTC

D: TRBD1
size: .
V: TRBV7-2
J: TRBJ1-5
CDR3: CASSVSGTGDGQPQHF
DNA: TGTGCCAGCAGCGTATCCGGGACAGGGGACGGTCAGCCCCAGCATTTT